The present TCR beta chain was sequenced within a study of cytomegalovirus exposure and HLA in healthy donors. Study-wide background: Counted in an early data release were about 85 million unique TCRs from HLA-typed donors.

For this clone: Its antigen is unknown.

Study results and caveats: The productive fraction for most TCR beta V segments was about 87% or about 30% in an earlier analysis.

With 60 Vbeta and 13 Jbeta primers, the PCR was carried out. Assay: immunoSEQ multiplex PCR; the TCRdb copy retains only in-frame clones and omits some. Of about 130,000 clones in the sample, 70% to 80% were seen once. Each donor was healthy, and each was a bone marrow donor. V lost 3 bases and J lost 4, with 15 bases in between. Germline CDR1 and CDR2: MNHEY and SMNVEV (reference sequence). This CDR3 region has 15 residues. Sequencing was done on a sample of PBMCs. This sequence was found in a woman aged 60-75 years in good health and CMV-seropositive. The rearrangement joins TRBV27 to TRBJ1-2; no clear D. DNA of the CDR3: TGTGCCAGCAGTTTTGGGAGCAGGTCTTTCTATGGCTACACCTTC. This sequence encodes CASSFGSRSFYGYTF.